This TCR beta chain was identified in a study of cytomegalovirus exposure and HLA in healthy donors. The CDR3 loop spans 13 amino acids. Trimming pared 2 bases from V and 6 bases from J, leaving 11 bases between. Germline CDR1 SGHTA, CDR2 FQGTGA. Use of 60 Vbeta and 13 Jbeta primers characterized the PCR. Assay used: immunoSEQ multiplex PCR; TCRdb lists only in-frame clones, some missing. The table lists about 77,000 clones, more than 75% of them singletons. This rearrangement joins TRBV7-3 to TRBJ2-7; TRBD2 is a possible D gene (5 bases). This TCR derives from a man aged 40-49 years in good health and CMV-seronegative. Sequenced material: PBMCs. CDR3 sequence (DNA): TGTGCCAGCAGCTTAGACTATCCAGGCGAGCAGTACTTC. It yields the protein CASSLDYPGEQYF.